A selection of T cell receptor beta chains follows, all from one sample in a study of cytomegalovirus exposure and HLA in healthy donors. Produced via immunoSEQ multiplex PCR; TCRdb's table is partial and in-frame only. The repertoire includes around 150,000 clones, roughly 77% of them detected once, and roughly 3.6% sits in the top ten. Sequencing was carried out using PBMCs. The receptor set was obtained from a human donor in good health. CDR3s include the opening cysteine and the closing phenylalanine or tryptophan. The order of the fields is D gene, clone size, J gene, CDR3 length, V gene, CDR3 protein, CDR3 DNA. A D gene is named only where the DNA matches it firmly. Not every row has a clone size; where given, it reads once, few, many or a size class.

D gene: -; clone size: -; J gene: TRBJ2-7; CDR3 length: 12; V gene: TRBV7-2; CDR3 protein: CASSSQGKEQYF; CDR3 DNA: TGTGCCAGCAGCTCGCAGGGAAAGGAGCAGTACTTC
D gene: -; clone size: -; J gene: TRBJ2-1; CDR3 length: 15; V gene: TRBV7-3; CDR3 protein: CASSLTGPAPDEQFF; CDR3 DNA: TGTGCCAGCAGCTTAACGGGCCCGGCCCCCGATGAGCAGTTCTTC
D gene: TRBD1; clone size: -; J gene: TRBJ2-5; CDR3 length: 14; V gene: TRBV19; CDR3 protein: CASTGTGLQETQYF; CDR3 DNA: TGTGCCAGCACCGGGACAGGGCTCCAAGAGACCCAGTACTTC
D gene: -; clone size: -; J gene: TRBJ2-5; CDR3 length: 14; V gene: TRBV5-6; CDR3 protein: CASSLAGNRETQYF; CDR3 DNA: TGTGCCAGCAGCTTGGCCGGGAATCGAGAGACCCAGTACTTC
D gene: -; clone size: -; J gene: TRBJ1-2; CDR3 length: 14; V gene: TRBV15; CDR3 protein: CATSRDLAAYGYTF; CDR3 DNA: TGTGCCACCAGCAGAGATTTGGCGGCCTATGGCTACACCTTC
D gene: TRBD1; clone size: -; J gene: TRBJ2-3; CDR3 length: 17; V gene: TRBV5-1; CDR3 protein: CASSLGTGTGHRDTQYF; CDR3 DNA: TGCGCCAGCAGCTTGGGAACCGGGACAGGGCATCGAGATACGCAGTATTTT
D gene: TRBD2; clone size: few; J gene: TRBJ2-3; CDR3 length: 16; V gene: TRBV5-6; CDR3 protein: CASSMTSGASTDTQYF; CDR3 DNA: TGTGCCAGCAGCATGACTAGCGGGGCTAGCACAGATACGCAGTATTTT
D gene: TRBD1; clone size: -; J gene: TRBJ1-4; CDR3 length: 19; V gene: TRBV7-9; CDR3 protein: CASSLGGGSGGTTNEKLFF; CDR3 DNA: TGTGCCAGCAGCTTAGGTGGAGGGTCAGGGGGGACTACTAATGAAAAACTGTTTTTT
D gene: -; clone size: -; J gene: TRBJ2-1; CDR3 length: 12; V gene: TRBV7-8; CDR3 protein: CASGGHHNEQFF; CDR3 DNA: TGTGCCAGTGGCGGACATCACAATGAGCAGTTCTTC
D gene: TRBD2; clone size: -; J gene: TRBJ2-1; CDR3 length: 18; V gene: TRBV7-3; CDR3 protein: CASSLGTSGIPSYNEQFF; CDR3 DNA: TGTGCCAGCAGCCTTGGGACTAGCGGGATTCCCTCCTACAATGAGCAGTTCTTC
D gene: TRBD2; clone size: -; J gene: TRBJ2-3; CDR3 length: 19; V gene: TRBV5-1; CDR3 protein: CASSRSTGTSGSNPDTQYF; CDR3 DNA: TGCGCCAGCAGCCGCTCAACCGGGACTAGCGGATCTAACCCAGATACGCAGTATTTT
D gene: TRBD1; clone size: -; J gene: TRBJ2-7; CDR3 length: 18; V gene: TRBV5-4; CDR3 protein: CASSSSTQSGTAYYEQYF; CDR3 DNA: TGTGCCAGCAGCTCATCGACTCAGTCCGGGACAGCGTATTACGAGCAGTACTTC
D gene: -; clone size: -; J gene: TRBJ2-2; CDR3 length: 15; V gene: TRBV28; CDR3 protein: CASSLYREHTGELFF; CDR3 DNA: TGTGCCAGCAGTTTATACCGGGAGCACACCGGGGAGCTGTTTTTT
D gene: -; clone size: -; J gene: TRBJ2-1; CDR3 length: 13; V gene: TRBV5-4; CDR3 protein: CASKPDRYDEQFF; CDR3 DNA: TGTGCCAGCAAACCCGACAGGTACGATGAGCAGTTCTTC
D gene: -; clone size: few; J gene: TRBJ1-1; CDR3 length: 16; V gene: TRBV19; CDR3 protein: CASSTHQGTVNTEAFF; CDR3 DNA: TGTGCCAGTAGTACCCACCAGGGGACGGTGAACACTGAAGCTTTCTTT
D gene: -; clone size: -; J gene: TRBJ2-5; CDR3 length: 12; V gene: TRBV7-9; CDR3 protein: CASSSPRETQYF; CDR3 DNA: TGTGCCAGCAGCTCCCCTCGGGAGACCCAGTACTTC
D gene: TRBD1; clone size: few; J gene: TRBJ2-6; CDR3 length: 15; V gene: TRBV6-1; CDR3 protein: CASSLSRQGANVLTF; CDR3 DNA: TGTGCCAGTTCCCTTAGCCGACAGGGCGCCAACGTCCTGACTTTC
D gene: -; clone size: once; J gene: TRBJ2-1; CDR3 length: 15; V gene: TRBV9; CDR3 protein: CASSLSDYSYNEQFF; CDR3 DNA: TGTGCCAGCAGCCTTAGCGACTACTCCTACAATGAGCAGTTCTTC
D gene: -; clone size: -; J gene: TRBJ2-2; CDR3 length: 15; V gene: TRBV7-2; CDR3 protein: CATARRGAGTGELFF; CDR3 DNA: TGTGCCACCGCCCGGAGGGGCGCGGGCACCGGGGAGCTGTTTTTT
D gene: -; clone size: -; J gene: TRBJ1-1; CDR3 length: 13; V gene: TRBV14; CDR3 protein: CASSLKMNTEAFF; CDR3 DNA: TGTGCCAGCAGTCTAAAAATGAACACTGAAGCTTTCTTT
D gene: TRBD1; clone size: -; J gene: TRBJ2-2; CDR3 length: 15; V gene: TRBV13; CDR3 protein: CASSLGQGRTGELFF; CDR3 DNA: TGTGCCAGCAGCCTCGGACAGGGGCGCACCGGGGAGCTGTTTTTT
D gene: TRBD1; clone size: few; J gene: TRBJ2-3; CDR3 length: 13; V gene: TRBV6-1; CDR3 protein: CAGRTGATDTQYF; CDR3 DNA: TGTGCCGGGAGGACAGGGGCCACAGATACGCAGTATTTT
D gene: -; clone size: -; J gene: TRBJ2-2; CDR3 length: 15; V gene: TRBV5-8; CDR3 protein: CASISISTFTGELFF; CDR3 DNA: TGTGCCAGCATCTCCATTTCGACATTCACCGGGGAGCTGTTTTTT
D gene: -; clone size: few; J gene: TRBJ1-1; CDR3 length: 11; V gene: TRBV7-9; CDR3 protein: CASSMNTEAFF; CDR3 DNA: TGTGCCAGTTCAATGAACACTGAAGCTTTCTTT
D gene: TRBD1; clone size: -; J gene: TRBJ1-5; CDR3 length: 16; V gene: TRBV19; CDR3 protein: CASSIAGDRVNQPQHF; CDR3 DNA: TGTGCCAGTAGTATAGCCGGGGACAGGGTGAATCAGCCCCAGCATTTT
D gene: TRBD1; clone size: -; J gene: TRBJ1-1; CDR3 length: 16; V gene: TRBV6-1; CDR3 protein: CASSGVLTGGRSEAFF; CDR3 DNA: TGTGCCAGCAGTGGGGTTCTTACAGGGGGGCGAAGTGAAGCTTTCTTT
D gene: -; clone size: -; J gene: TRBJ1-4; CDR3 length: 15; V gene: TRBV9; CDR3 protein: CASSAYDGANEKLFF; CDR3 DNA: TGTGCCAGCAGCGCCTACGACGGGGCTAATGAAAAACTGTTTTTT
D gene: -; clone size: -; J gene: TRBJ2-3; CDR3 length: 15; V gene: TRBV29-1; CDR3 protein: CSVNPQGRDTDTQYF; CDR3 DNA: TGCAGCGTTAACCCCCAGGGCAGAGACACAGATACGCAGTATTTT
D gene: -; clone size: -; J gene: TRBJ2-7; CDR3 length: 16; V gene: TRBV4-1; CDR3 protein: CASSRLGGPLSYEQYF; CDR3 DNA: TGCGCCAGCAGCCGCCTGGGGGGGCCCCTATCCTACGAGCAGTACTTC
D gene: -; clone size: -; J gene: TRBJ2-7; CDR3 length: 11; V gene: TRBV29-1; CDR3 protein: CSVGEYREQYF; CDR3 DNA: TGCAGCGTAGGAGAATACCGCGAGCAGTACTTC
D gene: -; clone size: few; J gene: TRBJ2-3; CDR3 length: 13; V gene: TRBV10-3; CDR3 protein: CAIRTLQGDTQYF; CDR3 DNA: TGTGCCATCAGGACACTCCAGGGGGATACGCAGTATTTT
D gene: TRBD2; clone size: -; J gene: TRBJ2-1; CDR3 length: 16; V gene: TRBV5-1; CDR3 protein: CASSLLSSGSYNEQFF; CDR3 DNA: TGCGCCAGCAGCTTATTATCTAGCGGGAGCTACAATGAGCAGTTCTTC
D gene: -; clone size: -; J gene: TRBJ1-2; CDR3 length: 12; V gene: TRBV28; CDR3 protein: CASSLEGVSYTF; CDR3 DNA: TGTGCCAGCAGTTTAGAGGGGGTTTCCTACACCTTC
D gene: TRBD1; clone size: -; J gene: TRBJ2-7; CDR3 length: 16; V gene: TRBV7-6; CDR3 protein: CASSPYRDRGSGEQYF; CDR3 DNA: TGTGCCAGCAGCCCTTACCGGGACAGGGGTTCGGGCGAGCAGTACTTC
D gene: -; clone size: few; J gene: TRBJ2-5; CDR3 length: 14; V gene: TRBV28; CDR3 protein: CASSSAALWETQYF; CDR3 DNA: TGTGCCAGCAGTTCCGCGGCCCTGTGGGAGACCCAGTACTTC
D gene: -; clone size: -; J gene: TRBJ2-7; CDR3 length: 13; V gene: TRBV6-6; CDR3 protein: CASSRRQSYEQYF; CDR3 DNA: TGTGCCAGCAGTCGCCGACAGTCCTACGAGCAGTACTTC
D gene: TRBD2; clone size: few; J gene: TRBJ2-5; CDR3 length: 15; V gene: TRBV7-2; CDR3 protein: CASSLAGGVEETQYF; CDR3 DNA: TGTGCCAGCAGCTTAGCGGGAGGGGTGGAAGAGACCCAGTACTTC
D gene: TRBD1; clone size: -; J gene: TRBJ2-7; CDR3 length: 15; V gene: TRBV6-1; CDR3 protein: CASSARDRLSYEQYF; CDR3 DNA: TGTGCCAGCAGTGCCCGGGACAGGCTCTCCTACGAGCAGTACTTC
D gene: -; clone size: -; J gene: TRBJ1-1; CDR3 length: 11; V gene: TRBV28; CDR3 protein: CASSLATEAFF; CDR3 DNA: TGTGCCAGCAGTTTGGCCACTGAAGCTTTCTTT
D gene: -; clone size: -; J gene: TRBJ2-6; CDR3 length: 13; V gene: TRBV5-1; CDR3 protein: CASSPAGANVLTF; CDR3 DNA: TGCGCCAGCAGCCCAGCTGGGGCCAACGTCCTGACTTTC
D gene: -; clone size: -; J gene: TRBJ1-6; CDR3 length: 14; V gene: TRBV7-8; CDR3 protein: CASSLVRANSPLHF; CDR3 DNA: TGTGCCAGCAGCTTAGTCAGGGCGAATTCACCCCTCCACTTT
D gene: TRBD1; clone size: -; J gene: TRBJ2-7; CDR3 length: 14; V gene: TRBV30; CDR3 protein: CAWSRTGLTHEQYF; CDR3 DNA: TGTGCCTGGAGTAGGACAGGGCTAACTCACGAGCAGTACTTC
D gene: TRBD2; clone size: -; J gene: TRBJ2-7; CDR3 length: 15; V gene: TRBV7-2; CDR3 protein: CASSLESGGDYEQYF; CDR3 DNA: TGTGCCAGCAGCTTAGAGAGCGGGGGCGACTACGAGCAGTACTTC
D gene: TRBD2; clone size: few; J gene: TRBJ2-3; CDR3 length: 20; V gene: TRBV7-6; CDR3 protein: CASSSSGGPSSDLPTDTQYF; CDR3 DNA: TGTGCCAGCAGCAGTAGCGGGGGGCCCTCATCGGACCTCCCCACAGATACGCAGTATTTT
D gene: TRBD2; clone size: -; J gene: TRBJ2-1; CDR3 length: 11; V gene: TRBV20-1; CDR3 protein: CSIAGGGGQFF; CDR3 DNA: TGCAGTATAGCGGGGGGCGGTGGGCAGTTCTTC
D gene: TRBD1; clone size: -; J gene: TRBJ2-7; CDR3 length: 15; V gene: TRBV6-6; CDR3 protein: CASSSPQGVIFEQYF; CDR3 DNA: TGTGCCAGCAGTTCACCACAGGGGGTGATTTTCGAGCAGTACTTC